This TCR beta chain comes out of a study of blood T cell repertoires in COVID-19. Overall study: Donors in the United States, Italy and Spain gave samples during acute or convalescent COVID-19. The cDNA or gDNA used as material had been derived from T cells, B-cell-depleted T cells, or PBMCs.

Seattle cases were enrolled at active infection and followed longitudinally. Original processing notes: Scientists estimated how many nucleated cells there were by amplifying reference gene primers. Clones were read by immunoSEQ multiplex PCR, and TCRdb kept only the in-frame ones, dropping some. Clone size and the V and J calls come from that table; the DNA yielded D and trimming. The table includes about 240,000 clones, roughly 85% detected once. CDR1 and CDR2 (germline): SGHDN, FVKESK. The length of the CDR3 is 13 residues. The V and J ends lost 0 bases and 6 bases respectively, with 3 bases between them.

Sequences were obtained from peripheral blood. The rearrangement links TRBV14 to TRBJ1-6; D unclear. The TCR originated in a man in his fifties or sixties with COVID-19, enrolled during active disease. The CDR3 reads CASSQESNSPLHF. Written as DNA, the CDR3 is TGTGCCAGCAGCCAAGAGAGTAATTCACCCCTCCACTTT. The entire variable domain, with the rest obtained from reference TRBV14 and TRBJ1-6, is as follows: EAGVTQFPSHSVIEKGQTVTLRCDPISGHDNLYWYRRVMGKEIKFLLHFVKESKQDESGMPNNRFLAERTGGTYSTLKVQPAELEDSGVYFCASSQESNSPLHFGNGTRLTVT.